This T cell receptor beta chain was recorded in a study of human T cells and chemical hapten exposure. Looking at the study overall: Diphenylcyclopropenone was administered weekly to the scalp of patients throughout the roughly 25-week study. The patients, most of them female, presented with alopecia areata, totalis or universalis. General study results and limits: Because they had alopecia, donors may respond immunologically unlike healthy people.

Documented time point: patch test 2, 6 weeks after DPC sensitization. The treatment was: therapeutic diphenylcyclopropenone sensitization with weekly scalp DPC. Unfractionated whole blood served as the source for total RNA extraction. Via MiXCR, TCRdb re-called the RACE reads, giving one row per CDR3 protein. This sample has about 110,000 distinct CDR3 sequences, with roughly a tenth found just once. The length of the CDR3 is 12 residues. CDR1 is MNHEY and CDR2 is SVGEGT in the germline V gene. V lost 7 bases and J lost 4, with 10 bases in between. A word on this clonotype: Its specificity is unknown.

Material: whole blood, obtained in connection with sensitization to the hapten diphenylcyclopropenone (DPC). This chain connects TRBV6-2 or TRBV6-3 to TRBJ1-2; unclear D gene. This clonotype was sampled from a woman aged 40-49 years with alopecia areata. Some clones in this sample may be carry-over from other donors' samples. The chain's CDR3 is CASNLYGYGYTF. The CDR3 DNA sequence: TGTGCCAGCAACCTGTATGGCTATGGCTACACCTTC.